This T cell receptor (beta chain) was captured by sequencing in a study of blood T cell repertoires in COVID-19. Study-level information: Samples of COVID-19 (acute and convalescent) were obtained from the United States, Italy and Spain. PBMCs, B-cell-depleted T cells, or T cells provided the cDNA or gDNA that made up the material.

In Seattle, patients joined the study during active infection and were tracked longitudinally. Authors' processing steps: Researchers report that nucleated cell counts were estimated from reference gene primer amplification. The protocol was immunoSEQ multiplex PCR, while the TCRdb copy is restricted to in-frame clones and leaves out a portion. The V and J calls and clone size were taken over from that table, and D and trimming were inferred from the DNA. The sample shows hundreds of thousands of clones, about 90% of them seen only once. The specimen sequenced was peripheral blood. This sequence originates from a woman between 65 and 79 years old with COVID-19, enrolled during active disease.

CDR3 sequence: CATSDNLAGASDEQFF. CDR3 bases: TGTGCCACCAGTGATAATCTAGCGGGGGCATCCGATGAGCAGTTCTTC. The J gene is TRBJ2-1, the V gene TRBV24-1; 10 bases align to TRBD2. The germline gives CDR1 KGHDR, CDR2 SFDVKD. V dropped 3 bases and J dropped 8; count of bases not matched to a gene: 9. The CDR3 is 16 residues long.